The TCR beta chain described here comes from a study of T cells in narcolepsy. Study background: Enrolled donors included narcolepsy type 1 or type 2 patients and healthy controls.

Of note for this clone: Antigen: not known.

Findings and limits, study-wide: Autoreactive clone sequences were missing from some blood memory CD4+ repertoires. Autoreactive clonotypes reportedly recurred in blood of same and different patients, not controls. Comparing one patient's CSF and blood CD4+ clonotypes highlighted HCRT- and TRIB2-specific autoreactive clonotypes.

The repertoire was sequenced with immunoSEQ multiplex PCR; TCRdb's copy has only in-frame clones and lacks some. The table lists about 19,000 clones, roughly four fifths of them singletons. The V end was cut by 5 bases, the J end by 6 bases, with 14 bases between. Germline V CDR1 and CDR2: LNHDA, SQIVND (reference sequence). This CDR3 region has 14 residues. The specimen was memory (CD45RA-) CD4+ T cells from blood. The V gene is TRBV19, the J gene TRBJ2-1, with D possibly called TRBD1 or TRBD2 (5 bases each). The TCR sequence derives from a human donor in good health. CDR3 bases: TGTGCCAGTAGTCCCAGTACTAGGGGCAATGAGCAGTTCTTC. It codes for CASSPSTRGNEQFF.